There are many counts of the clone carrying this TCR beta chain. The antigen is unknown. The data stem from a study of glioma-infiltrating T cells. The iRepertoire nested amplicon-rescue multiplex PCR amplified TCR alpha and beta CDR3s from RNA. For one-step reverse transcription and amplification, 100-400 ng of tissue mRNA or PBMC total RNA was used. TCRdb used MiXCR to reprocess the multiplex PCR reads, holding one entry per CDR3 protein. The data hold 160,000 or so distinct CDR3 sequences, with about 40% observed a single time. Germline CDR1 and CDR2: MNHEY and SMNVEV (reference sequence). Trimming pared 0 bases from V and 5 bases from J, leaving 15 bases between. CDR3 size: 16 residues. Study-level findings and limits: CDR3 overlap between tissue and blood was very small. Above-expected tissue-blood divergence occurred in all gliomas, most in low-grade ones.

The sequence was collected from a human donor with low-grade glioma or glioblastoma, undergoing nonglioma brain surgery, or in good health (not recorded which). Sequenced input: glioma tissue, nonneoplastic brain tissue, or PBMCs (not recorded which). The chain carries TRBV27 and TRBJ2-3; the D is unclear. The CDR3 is CASSLSIPPRGDTQYF. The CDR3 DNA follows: TGTGCCAGCAGTTTATCAATCCCCCCGCGCGGAGATACGCAGTATTTT.